Ten or more counts support the clone carrying this T cell receptor beta chain. The antigen remains unidentified. One entry per CDR3 protein results from TCRdb running MiXCR on the 5' RACE reads. The sample lists about 140,000 distinct CDR3 sequences; more than 7% were seen once. Trimming took 2 bases from V and 6 from J, leaving 10 bases between them. This CDR3 spans 13 amino acids. The germline V gene has CDR1 DFQATT and CDR2 SNEGSKA (reference sequence). These data are taken from a study of CD8 T cells in ankylosing spondylitis. Findings and caveats of the study: Peripheral blood samples showed relatively rare disease-linked clones, and these clones were CD8+.

Sequenced input: synovial fluid, either unsorted or a sorted T cell fraction (not recorded which). This sequence was found in a male donor with ankylosing spondylitis. This chain joins TRBV20-1 and TRBJ1-4; D unresolved. The CDR3 sequence: CSARHSFDEKLFF. In nucleotides, the CDR3 is TGCAGTGCTAGACACAGTTTTGATGAAAAACTGTTTTTT.